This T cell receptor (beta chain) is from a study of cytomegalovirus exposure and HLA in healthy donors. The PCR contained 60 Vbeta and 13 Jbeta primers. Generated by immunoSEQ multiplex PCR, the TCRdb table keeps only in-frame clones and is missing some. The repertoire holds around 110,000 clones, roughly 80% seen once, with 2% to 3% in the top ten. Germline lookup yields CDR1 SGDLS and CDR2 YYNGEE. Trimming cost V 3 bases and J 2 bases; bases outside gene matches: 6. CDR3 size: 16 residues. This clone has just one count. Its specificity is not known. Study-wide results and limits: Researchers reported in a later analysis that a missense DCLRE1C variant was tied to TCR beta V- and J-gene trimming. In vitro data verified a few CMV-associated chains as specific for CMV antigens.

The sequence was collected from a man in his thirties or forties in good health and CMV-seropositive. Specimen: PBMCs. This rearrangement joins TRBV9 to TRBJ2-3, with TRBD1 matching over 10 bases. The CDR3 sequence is CASSEWTGGNTDTQYF. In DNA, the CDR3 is TGTGCCAGCAGCGAGTGGACAGGGGGGAACACAGATACGCAGTATTTT.